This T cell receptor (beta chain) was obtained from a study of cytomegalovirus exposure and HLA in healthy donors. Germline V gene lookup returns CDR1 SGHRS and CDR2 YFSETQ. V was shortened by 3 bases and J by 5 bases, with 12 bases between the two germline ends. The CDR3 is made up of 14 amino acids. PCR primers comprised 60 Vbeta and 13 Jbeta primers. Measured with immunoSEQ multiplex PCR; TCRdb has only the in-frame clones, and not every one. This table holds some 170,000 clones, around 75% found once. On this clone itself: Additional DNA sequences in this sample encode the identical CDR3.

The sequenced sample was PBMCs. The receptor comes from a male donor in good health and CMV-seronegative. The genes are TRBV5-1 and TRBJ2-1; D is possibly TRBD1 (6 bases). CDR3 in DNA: TGCGCCAGCAGCTACCAGGGGCAGAACAATGAGCAGTTCTTC. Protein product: CASSYQGQNNEQFF. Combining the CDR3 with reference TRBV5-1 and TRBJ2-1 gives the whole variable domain KAGVTQTPRYLIKTRGQQVTLSCSPISGHRSVSWYQQTPGQGLQFLFEYFSETQRNKGNFPGRFSGRQFSNSRSEMNVSTLELGDSALYLCASSYQGQNNEQFFGPGTRLTVL.